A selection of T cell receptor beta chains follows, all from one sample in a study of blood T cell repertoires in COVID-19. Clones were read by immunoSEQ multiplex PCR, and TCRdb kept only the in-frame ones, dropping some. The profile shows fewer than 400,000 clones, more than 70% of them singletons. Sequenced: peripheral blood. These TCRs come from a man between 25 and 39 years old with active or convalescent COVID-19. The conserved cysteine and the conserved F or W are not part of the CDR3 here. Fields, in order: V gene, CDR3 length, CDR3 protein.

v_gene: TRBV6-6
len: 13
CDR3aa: ASSYPSGKMNTQY

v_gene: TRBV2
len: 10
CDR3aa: ASKGQGYGYT

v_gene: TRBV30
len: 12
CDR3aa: AWSSAVTYNEQF

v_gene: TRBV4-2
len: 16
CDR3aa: ASSQLGVAGGGTGELF

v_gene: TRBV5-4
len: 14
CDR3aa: ASSMGQGATNEKLF

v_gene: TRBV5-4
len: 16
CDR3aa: ASTTGTSGSSGSYEQY

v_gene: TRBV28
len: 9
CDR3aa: ASSLGDEQY

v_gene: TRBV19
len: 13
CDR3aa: ASSITGQGVYGYT

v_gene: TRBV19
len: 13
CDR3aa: ASSMGSPGANVLT

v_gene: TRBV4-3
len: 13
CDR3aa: ASSQDGGEGEKLF

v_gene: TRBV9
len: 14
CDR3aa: ASSVEVGLGHNEQF

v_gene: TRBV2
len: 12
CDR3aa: ASRRRLPFDEQF

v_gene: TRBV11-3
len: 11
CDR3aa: ASSSVSTGELF

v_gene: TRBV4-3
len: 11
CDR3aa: ASSQDKGGEQY

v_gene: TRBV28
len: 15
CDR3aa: ASSLATGGRSNQPQH

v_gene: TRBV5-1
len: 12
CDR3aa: ASSLDLRDTEAF

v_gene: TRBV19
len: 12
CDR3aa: ASSTDSGVRGYT

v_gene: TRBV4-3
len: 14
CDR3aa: ASSQDGYAGSSGYT

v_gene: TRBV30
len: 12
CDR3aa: AWSVGTSRNEQF

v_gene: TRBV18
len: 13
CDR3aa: ASSPPVLQFEKLF

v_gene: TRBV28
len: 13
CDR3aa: ASRPTGSPNYGYT

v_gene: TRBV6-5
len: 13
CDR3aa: ASSYPPTGNSPLH

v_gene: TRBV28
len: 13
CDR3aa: ASSPGDRAGNTIY

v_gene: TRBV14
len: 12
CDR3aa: ASSQEYVGDEQF

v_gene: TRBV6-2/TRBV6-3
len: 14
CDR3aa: ASSHPGQGATGELF

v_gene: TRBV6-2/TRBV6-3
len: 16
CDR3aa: ASSYPRTSGSSYNEQF

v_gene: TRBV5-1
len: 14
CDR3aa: ASSPLLAGDGNEQF

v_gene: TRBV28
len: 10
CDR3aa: ASQGLSYEQY

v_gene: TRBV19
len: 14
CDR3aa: ASSTMKGGTDSPLH

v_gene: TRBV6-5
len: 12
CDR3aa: ASRGTSGGYEQY

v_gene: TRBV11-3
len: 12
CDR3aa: ASSLSQGLYEQY

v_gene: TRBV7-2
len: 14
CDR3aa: ASSLVKGLAYNEQF

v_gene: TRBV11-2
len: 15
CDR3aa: ASSPRLAGSPYNEQF

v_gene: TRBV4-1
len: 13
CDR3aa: ASSQEGGRTYGYT

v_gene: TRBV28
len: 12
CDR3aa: ASSLLRGTGELF

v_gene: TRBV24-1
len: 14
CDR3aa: ATSDPLRTGNEKLF

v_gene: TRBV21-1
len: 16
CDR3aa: ASSKALFTPSGNQPQH

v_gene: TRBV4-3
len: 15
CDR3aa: ASSQDPAGGVKDEQF

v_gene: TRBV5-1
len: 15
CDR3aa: ASSSGTGGAGGTEAF

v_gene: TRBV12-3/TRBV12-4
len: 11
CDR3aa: ASVQGISYEQY

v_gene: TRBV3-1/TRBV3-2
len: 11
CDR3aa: ASSPHAEATQY

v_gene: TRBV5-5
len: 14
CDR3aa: ASRPDHRGRNSPLH

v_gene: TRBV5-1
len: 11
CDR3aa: ASSLDTYYEQY

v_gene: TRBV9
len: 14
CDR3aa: ASSPRLAGLRRELF

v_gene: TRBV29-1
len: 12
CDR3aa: SVGLAGGADTQY

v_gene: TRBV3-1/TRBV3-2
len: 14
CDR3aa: ASSQGAQGGNQPQH

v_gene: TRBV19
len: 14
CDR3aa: ASTRGLAAGTDTQY

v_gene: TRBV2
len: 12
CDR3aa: ASRNSESKETQY

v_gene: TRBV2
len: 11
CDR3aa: ASTRQNYNEQF

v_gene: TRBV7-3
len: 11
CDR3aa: ASSLSVASEQY

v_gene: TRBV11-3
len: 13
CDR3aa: ASSLASGNTGELF

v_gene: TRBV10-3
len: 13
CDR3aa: AISERDRAEYGYT

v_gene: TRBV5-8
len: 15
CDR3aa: ASSPKGNRLMNTEAF

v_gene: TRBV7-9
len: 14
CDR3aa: ASSIRGGTSNTEAF